These 7 T cell receptor beta chains came from one sample sequenced in a study of cytomegalovirus exposure and HLA in healthy donors. The PCR had 60 Vbeta and 13 Jbeta primers. Profiling relied on immunoSEQ multiplex PCR, and the TCRdb table lists in-frame clones only, not all of them. The sample contains around 100,000 clones, roughly 78% of which appear only once. The sequenced sample consisted of PBMCs. Receptor source: a woman in her 40s in good health and CMV-seronegative.

The chain employs TRBV6-6 and TRBJ1-2; TRBD1 matches 7 bases. This CDR3 region has 13 residues. V gave up 6 bases and J gave up 4 bases; unmatched junction bases: 5. Germline CDR1 is MNHNY and CDR2 is SVGAGI (reference sequence). The CDR3 here is CASSYTGAYGYTF. In nucleotides, the CDR3 is TGTGCCAGCAGCTATACAGGGGCCTATGGCTACACCTTC.

The chain links TRBV30 to TRBJ1-3; 10 bases line up with TRBD1. The CDR3 has 14 amino acids. Per germline, CDR1 GTSNPN and CDR2 SVGIG (reference sequence). J gave up 4 bases and V 5 bases, and 5 bases lay outside the gene matches. The CDR3 here is CAWDRGRGGNTIYF. Written as DNA, the CDR3 is TGTGCCTGGGACAGGGGGCGAGGAGGAAACACCATATATTTT.

The chain carries TRBV21-1 and TRBJ2-3; the tabulated D call, TRBD2, remains unverified against the DNA. TRBV21-1 is marked as a pseudogene. This CDR3 has 15 amino acids. CDR3 DNA: TGTGCCAGCAGTCGATCTAGCGGGGGGGCAGATACGCAGTATTTT. It specifies CASSRSSGGADTQYF.

DNA for the CDR3: TGTGCCACCAGCGGAGGCGGAGACCACTACGAGCAGTACTTC. This gives the protein CATSGGGDHYEQYF. The V gene is TRBV15, the J gene TRBJ2-7, with D perhaps TRBD2 (5 bases). Per germline, CDR1 LNHNV and CDR2 YYDKDF (reference sequence). V was cut by 5 bases and J by 3 bases, with 14 bases left in between. The CDR3 has 14 amino acids.

J is TRBJ1-1 and V is TRBV28, with D perhaps matching TRBD1 (6 bases). Trimming removed 6 bases at V and 7 bases at J, with 24 bases between. The CDR3 is 16 amino acids. Looked up from germline, CDR1 is MDHEN and CDR2 is SYDVKM. The chain's CDR3 is CASRIGGIGWIDEAFF. CDR3 DNA sequence: TGTGCCAGCAGAATAGGGGGTATTGGGTGGATCGATGAAGCTTTCTTT. The full variable domain, with the rest looked up from reference TRBV28 and TRBJ1-1, is DVKVTQSSRYLVKRTGEKVFLECVQDMDHENMFWYRQDPGLGLRLIYFSYDVKMKEKGDIPEGYSVSREKKERFSLILESASTNQTSMYLCASRIGGIGWIDEAFFGQGTRLTVV.

V usage is TRBV5-1 and J usage is TRBJ2-3; D is ambiguous. The CDR3 length is 16 residues. Trimming cost V 0 bases and J 0 bases, with 11 bases left between them. Germline CDR1 reads SGHRS; CDR2 reads YFSETQ. This CDR3 is CASSLGASASTDTQYF. In nucleotides, the CDR3 is TGCGCCAGCAGCTTGGGCGCAAGCGCTAGCACAGATACGCAGTATTTT.

The table lists this clone with a count of one. This sample includes further DNA sequences coding for the same CDR3. The chain couples TRBV18 to TRBJ1-4, with 9 bases lining up with TRBD1. This CDR3 has 13 amino acids. Germline CDR1 and CDR2: KGHSH and LQKENI. V gave up 5 bases and J gave up 8 bases; unmatched junction bases: 3. The CDR3 is CASSSDRGEKLFF. The CDR3 DNA is TGTGCCAGCTCATCGGACAGGGGAGAAAAACTGTTTTTT.